The 20 T cell receptor beta chains presented below share a single source sample, sequenced in a study of blood T cell repertoires in COVID-19. Profiled with immunoSEQ multiplex PCR; TCRdb holds only in-frame clones, not every one. The data hold 50,000 to 60,000 clones, with about 88% observed a single time. Sequencing was done on a sample of peripheral blood. Every receptor here comes from a human donor in a cohort sampled during active COVID-19.

The genes are TRBV13 and TRBJ1-1; TRBD1 matches at 8 bases. With 5 bases clipped from V and 6 bases from J, the junction kept 11 bases outside the gene matches. Germline assignment: CDR1 PRHDT and CDR2 FYEKMQ (reference sequence). The CDR3 is 15 residues long. In DNA form, the CDR3 reads TGTGCCAGCAGCGGGGACCCGGACAGGGAGCCTGAAGCTTTCTTT. Protein: CASSGDPDREPEAFF.

This chain connects TRBV19 to TRBJ2-3, with TRBD2 matching 13 bases. The germline V gene encodes CDR1 LNHDA and CDR2 SQIVND (reference sequence). V shed 5 bases and J 0 bases; nucleotides not matched to a gene: 8. The CDR3 is 18 amino acids. The CDR3 DNA reads as TGTGCCAGTAGTCAGGGGACTAGCGGGATTGCTAGCACAGATACGCAGTATTTT. It codes for CASSQGTSGIASTDTQYF.

The chain employs TRBV5-6 and TRBJ1-2; no clear D gene. Germline-derived CDR1 and CDR2 are SGHDT and YYEEEE. The CDR3 is made up of 13 amino acids. V was trimmed by 0 bases and J by 4 bases, leaving 7 bases between them. CDR3 residues: CASSLAGSYGYTF. The CDR3 bases are TGTGCCAGCAGCTTGGCGGGTAGCTATGGCTACACCTTC.

The chain recombines TRBV3-1 (or the pseudogene TRBV3-2) with TRBJ2-5; TRBD1 is a possible D gene (6 bases). The V gene lost 4 bases and the J gene lost 2 bases, with 8 bases spanning the gap. This CDR3 is built from 13 residues. Germline V gene sequence: CDR1 LGHDT, CDR2 YNNKEL (reference sequence). CDR3 loop: CASSPGQQETQYF. The DNA of the CDR3 is TGTGCCAGCAGCCCCGGACAGCAAGAGACCCAGTACTTC.

This chain links TRBV28 with TRBJ1-5; 9 bases are shared with TRBD1. The CDR3 runs 16 residues. Germline V lookup: CDR1 MDHEN, CDR2 SYDVKM. The junction had 13 bases not matched to a gene; V was cut back by 4 bases and J by 9 bases. The CDR3 region is CASSSGQGWSESPQHF. The DNA of the CDR3 is TGTGCCAGCAGTTCCGGACAGGGGTGGTCTGAATCGCCCCAGCATTTT.

This clone was recorded only once. The gene calls are TRBV19 and TRBJ2-3, with a weak D call TRBD1 (6 bases). The CDR3 spans 15 residues. CDR1 is LNHDA, CDR2 SQIVND, per germline (reference sequence). Between the trimmed V and J ends, which lost 3 bases and 2 bases, there was a span of 12 bases. The CDR3 loop is CASSIPGDSTDTQYF. The CDR3 DNA reads as TGTGCCAGTAGTATTCCAGGGGATTCCACAGATACGCAGTATTTT. Looking up the rest from reference TRBV19 and TRBJ2-3 gives the full variable domain: DGGITQSPKYLFRKEGQNVTLSCEQNLNHDAMYWYRQDPGQGLRLIYYSQIVNDFQKGDIAEGYSVSREKKESFPLTVTSAQKNPTAFYLCASSIPGDSTDTQYFGPGTRLTVL.

The rearrangement links TRBV7-9 to TRBJ2-7; the match to TRBD1 covers 9 bases. The CDR3 runs to 16 residues. V shed 5 bases and J 2 bases; nucleotides not matched to a gene: 10. From germline, CDR1 is SEHNR and CDR2 FQNEAQ (reference sequence). In nucleotides, the CDR3 is TGTGCCAGCAGCGTCTACACGGGACAGGGTGCCTACGAGCAGTACTTC. Amino acids: CASSVYTGQGAYEQYF.

This clone was seen once. The chain has TRBV7-2 and TRBJ2-2; D is perhaps TRBD2 (6 bases). CDR3 length: 15 amino acids. V was clipped by 5 bases and J by 4 bases, with 14 bases between them. CDR1 SGHTA and CDR2 FQGNSA come from the germline V gene. The CDR3 sequence is CASSQGTGPTGELFF. CDR3 sequence (DNA): TGTGCCAGCAGCCAAGGGACTGGCCCCACCGGGGAGCTGTTTTTT.

This chain connects TRBV5-1 to TRBJ2-1; D is uncertain. V lost 2 bases, J lost 8 bases, and 11 bases lay in between. Germline CDR1 reads SGHRS; CDR2 reads YFSETQ. The CDR3 covers 13 residues. DNA for the CDR3: TGCGCCAGCAGCTTCTTAGCTTCCCATGAGCAGTTCTTC. Its protein product is CASSFLASHEQFF.

CDR3 in amino acids: CASSWTGVNTEAFF. CDR3 nucleotides: TGCGCCAGCAGCTGGACAGGGGTGAACACTGAAGCTTTCTTT. The gene calls are TRBV5-1 and TRBJ1-1; 9 nucleotides match TRBD1. This CDR3 comprises 14 residues. The junction had 0 bases not matched to a gene; V was cut back by 3 bases and J by 0 bases. The germline gives CDR1 SGHRS, CDR2 YFSETQ.

This chain connects TRBV5-4 to TRBJ1-1, with 9 bases aligning to TRBD1. V lost 4 bases, J lost 2 bases, and 3 bases stayed unmatched. CDR3 length: 14 residues. Germline V lookup: CDR1 SGHNT, CDR2 YYREEE (reference sequence). This CDR3 is CASSRQGVNTEAFF. The CDR3 nucleotides read TGTGCCAGCAGCAGACAGGGGGTTAACACTGAAGCTTTCTTT.

The V gene is TRBV3-1 (or the pseudogene TRBV3-2), the J gene TRBJ1-4, with D perhaps TRBD1 (5 bases). The CDR3 runs 16 residues. CDR1 and CDR2 (germline): LGHDT, YNNKEL (reference sequence). Trimming shortened V by 1 base and J by 0 bases, and 9 bases separated the two germline ends. CDR3 region: CASSQVRTTTNEKLFF. CDR3 bases: TGTGCCAGCAGCCAAGTTAGGACAACAACTAATGAAAAACTGTTTTTT.

V is TRBV5-1 and J is TRBJ1-2; 8 bases map to TRBD1. With 5 bases clipped from V and 8 bases from J, the junction kept 8 bases outside the gene matches. CDR1 and CDR2 (germline): SGHRS, YFSETQ. CDR3 length equals 13 residues. CDR3 nucleotide sequence: TGCGCCAGCAGTTCTGACTGGACAGGGGGCTACACCTTC. Translated: CASSSDWTGGYTF.

This chain links TRBV5-1 with TRBJ2-3, with 8 bases that match TRBD1. Germline lookup yields CDR1 SGHRS and CDR2 YFSETQ. The J segment lost 2 bases and the V segment lost 2 bases, leaving 7 bases of the junction unmatched. The length of the CDR3 is 16 residues. The CDR3, as DNA: TGCGCCAGCAGCTTCGGACAGGGCCCTACCACAGATACGCAGTATTTT. This translates into CASSFGQGPTTDTQYF.

The CDR3: CASSFELSDHEQFF. CDR3 bases: TGTGCCAGCAGCTTCGAACTTAGCGACCATGAGCAGTTCTTC. V is TRBV7-8 and J is TRBJ2-1; D perhaps matches TRBD2 (5 bases). Trimming removed 3 bases from V and 8 bases from J, with 14 bases in between. The CDR3 runs 14 residues. The germline V gene encodes CDR1 SGHVS and CDR2 FQNEAQ.

Ten or more counts support this clone. The rearrangement links TRBV20-1 to TRBJ2-5; TRBD1 matches at 8 bases. With 3 bases clipped from V and 5 bases from J, the junction kept 5 bases outside the gene matches. This CDR3 has 13 amino acids. Germline V gene lookup returns CDR1 DFQATT and CDR2 SNEGSKA (reference sequence). The CDR3 sequence: CSASYRGKETQYF. The CDR3 DNA follows: TGCAGTGCTAGTTACAGGGGGAAGGAGACCCAGTACTTC.

This clone was recorded a few times. The V and J genes are TRBV3-1 (or the pseudogene TRBV3-2) and TRBJ1-1; D unresolved. Trimming pared 1 base from V and 7 bases from J, leaving 7 bases between. The CDR3 covers 12 residues. In germline, CDR1 is LGHDT, CDR2 YNNKEL (reference sequence). CDR3 bases: TGTGCCAGCAGCCAAGGGGCTGGTGAAGCTTTCTTT. It specifies CASSQGAGEAFF.

This sequence joins TRBV28 and TRBJ1-5, with D perhaps matching TRBD1 (6 bases). The germline V and J ends were trimmed by 7 bases and 4 bases, with 14 bases remaining between them. Looked up from germline, CDR1 is MDHEN and CDR2 is SYDVKM. The CDR3 has 14 amino acids. CDR3 DNA sequence: TGTGCCAGCAACCTGGGGGCTCGAAATCAGCCCCAGCATTTT. The encoded protein is CASNLGARNQPQHF. Combining the CDR3 with reference TRBV28 and TRBJ1-5 gives the whole variable domain DVKVTQSSRYLVKRTGEKVFLECVQDMDHENMFWYRQDPGLGLRLIYFSYDVKMKEKGDIPEGYSVSREKKERFSLILESASTNQTSMYLCASNLGARNQPQHFGDGTRLSIL.

The chain carries TRBV28 and TRBJ2-3, with TRBD2 identical over 9 bases. The CDR3 is made up of 15 amino acids. The trim removed 7 bases at V and 2 bases at J, leaving 7 bases unmatched. Germline V gives CDR1 MDHEN, CDR2 SYDVKM. The CDR3 DNA is TGTGCCAGCATCCTGCGGGGGGGGGTCACAGATACGCAGTATTTT. Translating it yields CASILRGGVTDTQYF.

This clone was seen just once. The chain has TRBV3-1 (or the pseudogene TRBV3-2) and TRBJ2-1, with 13 bases fitting TRBD2. The V segment lost 4 bases and the J segment 8 bases; nucleotides outside the gene matches: 5. This CDR3 has 15 residues. The germline V gene has CDR1 LGHDT and CDR2 YNNKEL (reference sequence). CDR3 sequence: CASSPGTSGIDEQFF. As DNA, the CDR3 is TGTGCCAGCAGCCCCGGGACTAGCGGGATCGATGAGCAGTTCTTC.